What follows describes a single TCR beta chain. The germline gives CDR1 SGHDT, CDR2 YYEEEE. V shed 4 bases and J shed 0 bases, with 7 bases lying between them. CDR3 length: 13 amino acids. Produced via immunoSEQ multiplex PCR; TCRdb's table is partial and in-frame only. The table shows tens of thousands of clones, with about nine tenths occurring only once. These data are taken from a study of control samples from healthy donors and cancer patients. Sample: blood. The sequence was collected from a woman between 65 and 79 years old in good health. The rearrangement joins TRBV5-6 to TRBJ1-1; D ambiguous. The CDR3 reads CASSPEMNTEAFF. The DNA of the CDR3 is TGTGCCAGCAGCCCAGAAATGAACACTGAAGCTTTCTTT.